This TCR beta chain comes out of a study of blood T cells in healthy people across ages. Turning to the study itself: For every two T cells, template switching captured about one barcoded beta molecule.

Through a sample-barcoded 5' primer and a J-beta primer mix, a second PCR was run for 7 to 11 cycles. In TCRdb, the 5' RACE reads were re-called with MiXCR into one record per CDR3 protein. The sample shows hundreds of thousands of distinct CDR3 sequences, 52% of them seen only once. Study findings and constraints: Observed TCR beta diversity showed a strong correlation with the percentage of naive T cells as measured by flow cytometry.

This clonotype showed up just a few times. The antigen is unknown. Trimming removed 3 bases at V and 0 bases at J, with 6 bases between. Germline CDR1 is KGHSH and CDR2 is LQKENI. The CDR3 sequence is 15 residues long. Extraction yielded at least 6 micrograms of total RNA per sample. This receptor was obtained from a man in his 60s in good health. This chain uses TRBV18 with TRBJ2-6; no reliable D call. Sequencing input: blood. In DNA form, the CDR3 reads TGTGCCAGCTCACCCCGACACTCTGGGGCCAACGTCCTGACTTTC. Its protein product is CASSPRHSGANVLTF.